This T cell receptor (beta chain) was captured in a study of blood T cell repertoires in COVID-19. Study context: The study drew acute and convalescent COVID-19 samples from the United States, Italy and Spain. Sample material is recorded as cDNA or gDNA derived from T cells, B-cell-depleted T cells, or PBMCs.

The Seattle patients joined while their infection was active and were tracked longitudinally afterward. In the original analysis: Nucleated cell number was recorded as an estimate derived from reference gene primer amplification. Repertoires were generated with immunoSEQ multiplex PCR, while TCRdb's copy carries only in-frame clones and drops some. V and J calls and clone size follow that table, whereas D and trimming were derived from the DNA. The sample yields some 140,000 clones, approximately 85% seen once. The CDR3 has 16 residues. The V end was cut by 7 bases, the J end by 7 bases, with 22 bases between. Germline V lookup: CDR1 LNHDA, CDR2 SQIVND (reference sequence).

The TCR originated in a man aged 60 to 75 with COVID-19, enrolled during active disease. Sequenced material: peripheral blood. The chain combines TRBV19 with TRBJ2-2; D ambiguous. In nucleotides, the CDR3 is TGTGCCAGTACCATGCTACCGGGTCAGCGTGGCGGGGAGCTGTTTTTT. Translating gives CASTMLPGQRGGELFF.